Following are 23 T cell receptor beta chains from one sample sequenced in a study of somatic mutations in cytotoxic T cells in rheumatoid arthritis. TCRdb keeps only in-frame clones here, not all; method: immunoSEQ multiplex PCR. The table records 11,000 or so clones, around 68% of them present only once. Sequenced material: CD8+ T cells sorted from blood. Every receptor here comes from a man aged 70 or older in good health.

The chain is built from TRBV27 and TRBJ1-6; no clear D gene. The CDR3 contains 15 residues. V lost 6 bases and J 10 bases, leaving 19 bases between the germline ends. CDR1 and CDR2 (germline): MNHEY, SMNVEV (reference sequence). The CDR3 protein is CASRDETARWSPLHF. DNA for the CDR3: TGTGCCAGCAGGGACGAGACCGCGAGGTGGTCACCCCTCCACTTT.

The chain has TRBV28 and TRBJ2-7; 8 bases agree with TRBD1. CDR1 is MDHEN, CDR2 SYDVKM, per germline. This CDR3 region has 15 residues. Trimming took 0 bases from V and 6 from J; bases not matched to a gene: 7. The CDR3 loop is CASSLWGQQGGEQYF. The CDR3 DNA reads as TGTGCCAGCAGTTTATGGGGGCAACAGGGGGGCGAGCAGTACTTC.

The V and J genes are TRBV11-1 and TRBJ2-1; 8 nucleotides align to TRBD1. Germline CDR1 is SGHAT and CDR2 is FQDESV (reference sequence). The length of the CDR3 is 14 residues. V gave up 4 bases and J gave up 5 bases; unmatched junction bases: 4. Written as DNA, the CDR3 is TGTGCCAGCAGCTCTACAGGGGGAAACAATGAGCAGTTCTTC. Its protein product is CASSSTGGNNEQFF.

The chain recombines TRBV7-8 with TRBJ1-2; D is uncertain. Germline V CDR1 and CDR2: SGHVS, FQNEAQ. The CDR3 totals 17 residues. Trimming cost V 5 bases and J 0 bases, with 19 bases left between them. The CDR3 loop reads CASSVDSMGAANYGYTF. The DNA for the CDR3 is TGTGCCAGCAGCGTAGATAGTATGGGAGCGGCTAACTATGGCTACACCTTC. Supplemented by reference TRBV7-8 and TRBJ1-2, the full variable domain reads GAGVSQSPRYKVAKRGQDVALRCDPISGHVSLFWYQQALGQGPEFLTYFQNEAQLDKSGLPSDRFFAERPEGSVSTLKIQRTQQEDSAVYLCASSVDSMGAANYGYTFGSGTRLTVV.

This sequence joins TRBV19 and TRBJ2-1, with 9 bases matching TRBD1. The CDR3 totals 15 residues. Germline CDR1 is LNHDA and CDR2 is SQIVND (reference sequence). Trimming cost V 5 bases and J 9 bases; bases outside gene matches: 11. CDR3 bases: TGTGCCAGTAGTGCGTCCCTGACAGGGGGACTTGAGCAGTTCTTC. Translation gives CASSASLTGGLEQFF.

The CDR3 DNA follows: TGTGCCAGCAGCCCGACAGGGGTTTCCTACAATGAGCAGTTCTTC. It encodes CASSPTGVSYNEQFF. This chain links TRBV11-3 with TRBJ2-1, with 8 bases lining up with TRBD1. This CDR3 comprises 15 residues. The trim removed 5 bases at V and 1 base at J, leaving 4 bases unmatched. Germline lookup yields CDR1 SGHNT and CDR2 YENEEA.

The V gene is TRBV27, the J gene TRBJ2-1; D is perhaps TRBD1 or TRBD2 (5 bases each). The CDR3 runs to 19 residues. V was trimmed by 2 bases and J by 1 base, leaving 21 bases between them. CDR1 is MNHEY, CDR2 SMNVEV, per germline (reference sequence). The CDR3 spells CASSLVGPEGLGSYNEQFF. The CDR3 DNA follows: TGTGCCAGCAGTTTAGTAGGCCCCGAGGGGCTTGGTTCCTACAATGAGCAGTTCTTC.

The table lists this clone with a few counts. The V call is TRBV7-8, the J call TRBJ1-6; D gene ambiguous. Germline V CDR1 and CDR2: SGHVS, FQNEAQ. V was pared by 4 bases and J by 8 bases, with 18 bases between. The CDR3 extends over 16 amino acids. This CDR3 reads CASSSEGAAVHSPLHF. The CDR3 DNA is TGTGCCAGCAGCTCAGAAGGCGCAGCGGTACATTCACCCCTCCACTTT. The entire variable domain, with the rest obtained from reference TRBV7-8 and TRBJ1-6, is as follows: GAGVSQSPRYKVAKRGQDVALRCDPISGHVSLFWYQQALGQGPEFLTYFQNEAQLDKSGLPSDRFFAERPEGSVSTLKIQRTQQEDSAVYLCASSSEGAAVHSPLHFGNGTRLTVT.

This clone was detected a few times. CDR3 sequence (DNA): TGTGCCAGCAGCTTAAGGGGCTCGGGGAAGGACACTGAAGCTTTCTTT. This sequence encodes CASSLRGSGKDTEAFF. This chain links TRBV13 with TRBJ1-1; D is possibly TRBD1 (5 bases). Germline V gene data show CDR1 as PRHDT and CDR2 as FYEKMQ (reference sequence). The CDR3 is 16 amino acids. V gave up 2 bases and J gave up 3 bases, with 16 bases separating them.

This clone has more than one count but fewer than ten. Here the CDR3 DNA reads TGTGCCAGTAGTATTCCTCTAGGTTACACCGGGGAGCTGTTTTTT. Translated, it gives CASSIPLGYTGELFF. This rearrangement joins TRBV19 to TRBJ2-2; D unclear. The CDR3 runs to 15 residues. The germline gives CDR1 LNHDA, CDR2 SQIVND (reference sequence). Trimming stripped 3 bases from V and 3 bases from J, with 11 bases between. The full variable domain, completed using reference TRBV19 and TRBJ2-2, is DGGITQSPKYLFRKEGQNVTLSCEQNLNHDAMYWYRQDPGQGLRLIYYSQIVNDFQKGDIAEGYSVSREKKESFPLTVTSAQKNPTAFYLCASSIPLGYTGELFFGEGSRLTVL.

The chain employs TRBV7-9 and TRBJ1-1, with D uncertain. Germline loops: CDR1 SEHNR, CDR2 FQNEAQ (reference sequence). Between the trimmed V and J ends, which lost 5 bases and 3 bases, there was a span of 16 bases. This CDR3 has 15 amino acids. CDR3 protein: CASSPKLIKDTEAFF. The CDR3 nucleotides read TGTGCCAGCAGCCCAAAACTTATTAAGGACACTGAAGCTTTCTTT.

This chain's CDR3 is CASRTTSYNEQFF. The DNA of the CDR3 is TGTGCCAGCAGGACTACCTCCTACAATGAGCAGTTCTTC. The chain employs TRBV6-1 and TRBJ2-1; D may be TRBD2 (5 bases). V shed 6 bases and J shed 0 bases, with 6 bases lying between them. The CDR3 is 13 residues long. Germline CDR1 and CDR2: MNHNS and SASEGT.

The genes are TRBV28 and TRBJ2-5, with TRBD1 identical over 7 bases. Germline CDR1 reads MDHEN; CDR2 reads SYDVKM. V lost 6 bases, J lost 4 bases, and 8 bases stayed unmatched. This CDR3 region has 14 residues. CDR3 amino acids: CASSSQGVSETQYF. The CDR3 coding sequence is TGTGCCAGCAGCTCTCAGGGGGTCTCAGAGACCCAGTACTTC. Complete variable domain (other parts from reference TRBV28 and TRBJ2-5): DVKVTQSSRYLVKRTGEKVFLECVQDMDHENMFWYRQDPGLGLRLIYFSYDVKMKEKGDIPEGYSVSREKKERFSLILESASTNQTSMYLCASSSQGVSETQYFGPGTRLLVL.

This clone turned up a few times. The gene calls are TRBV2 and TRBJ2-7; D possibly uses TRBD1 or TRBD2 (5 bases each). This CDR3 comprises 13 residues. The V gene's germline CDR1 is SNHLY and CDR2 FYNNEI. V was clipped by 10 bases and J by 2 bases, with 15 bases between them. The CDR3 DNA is TGTGCCAACCGGGGACGGGTTCCCTACGAGCAGTACTTC. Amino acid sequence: CANRGRVPYEQYF.

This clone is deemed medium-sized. CDR3 DNA sequence: TGTGCCAGCAGTTTATCGGCTAGGGGGTACAATGAGCAGTTCTTC. Translation: CASSLSARGYNEQFF. The chain employs TRBV27 and TRBJ2-1, with a weak D call TRBD1 (6 bases). Germline V gene sequence: CDR1 MNHEY, CDR2 SMNVEV (reference sequence). V was cut by 0 bases and J by 4 bases, with 10 bases left in between. The length of the CDR3 is 15 residues.

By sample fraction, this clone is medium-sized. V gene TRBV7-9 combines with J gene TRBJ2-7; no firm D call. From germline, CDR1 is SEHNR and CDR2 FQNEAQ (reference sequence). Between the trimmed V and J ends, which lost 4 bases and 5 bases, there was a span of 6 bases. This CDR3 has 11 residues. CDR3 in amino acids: CASSWTDEQYF. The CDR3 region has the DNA TGTGCCAGCAGCTGGACGGACGAGCAGTACTTC. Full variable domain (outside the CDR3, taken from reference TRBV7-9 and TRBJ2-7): DTGVSQNPRHKITKRGQNVTFRCDPISEHNRLYWYRQTLGQGPEFLTYFQNEAQLEKSRLLSDRFSAERPKGSFSTLEIQRTEQGDSAMYLCASSWTDEQYFGPGTRLTVT.

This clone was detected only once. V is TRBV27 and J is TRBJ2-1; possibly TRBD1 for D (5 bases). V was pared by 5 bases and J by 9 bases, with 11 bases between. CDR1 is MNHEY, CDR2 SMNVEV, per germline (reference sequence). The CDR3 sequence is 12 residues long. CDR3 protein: CASSEQGTEQFF. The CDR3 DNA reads TGTGCCAGCAGTGAGCAGGGAACTGAGCAGTTCTTC.

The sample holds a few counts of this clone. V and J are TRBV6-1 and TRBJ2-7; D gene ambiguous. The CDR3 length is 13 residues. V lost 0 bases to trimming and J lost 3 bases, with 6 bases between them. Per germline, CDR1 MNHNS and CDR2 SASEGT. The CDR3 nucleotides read TGTGCCAGCAGTGAAGCGCTTGGCTACGAGCAGTACTTC. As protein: CASSEALGYEQYF.

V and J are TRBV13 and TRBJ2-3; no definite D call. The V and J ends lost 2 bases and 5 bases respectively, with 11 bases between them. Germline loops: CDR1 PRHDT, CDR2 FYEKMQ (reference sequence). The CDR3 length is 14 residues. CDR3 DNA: TGTGCCAGCAGCTTAAGGCTACCGGAAGATACGCAGTATTTT. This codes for CASSLRLPEDTQYF.

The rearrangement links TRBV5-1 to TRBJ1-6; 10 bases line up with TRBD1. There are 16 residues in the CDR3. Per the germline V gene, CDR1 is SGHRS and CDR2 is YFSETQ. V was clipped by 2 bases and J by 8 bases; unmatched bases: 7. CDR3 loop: CASSFIDDRGHSPLHF. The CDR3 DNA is TGCGCCAGCAGCTTCATAGACGACAGGGGGCATTCACCCCTCCACTTT. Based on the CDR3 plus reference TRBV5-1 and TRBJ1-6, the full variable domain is KAGVTQTPRYLIKTRGQQVTLSCSPISGHRSVSWYQQTPGQGLQFLFEYFSETQRNKGNFPGRFSGRQFSNSRSEMNVSTLELGDSALYLCASSFIDDRGHSPLHFGNGTRLTVT.

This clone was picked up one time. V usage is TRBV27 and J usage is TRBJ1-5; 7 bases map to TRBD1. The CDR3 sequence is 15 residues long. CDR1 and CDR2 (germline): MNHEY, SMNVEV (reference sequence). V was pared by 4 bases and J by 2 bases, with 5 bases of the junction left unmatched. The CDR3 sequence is CASSYTGVGNQPQHF. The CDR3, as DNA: TGTGCCAGCAGTTACACAGGGGTGGGCAATCAGCCCCAGCATTTT.

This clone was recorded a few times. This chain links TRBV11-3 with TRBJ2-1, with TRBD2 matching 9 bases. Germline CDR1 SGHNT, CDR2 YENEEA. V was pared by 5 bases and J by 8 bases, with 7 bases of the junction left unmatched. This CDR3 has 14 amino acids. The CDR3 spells CASSQGREGDEQFF. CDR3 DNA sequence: TGTGCCAGCAGCCAGGGGCGGGAGGGCGATGAGCAGTTCTTC.

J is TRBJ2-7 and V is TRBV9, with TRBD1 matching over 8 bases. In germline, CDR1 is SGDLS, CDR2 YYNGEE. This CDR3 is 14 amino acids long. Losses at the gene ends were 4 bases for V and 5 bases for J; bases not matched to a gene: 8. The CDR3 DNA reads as TGTGCCAGCAGCTCCGGGGACAGGTACCACGAGCAGTACTTC. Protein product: CASSSGDRYHEQYF.